Below, 28 T cell receptor beta chains from the same sample are listed, as sequenced in a study of blood T cell repertoires in COVID-19. Clones were sequenced by immunoSEQ multiplex PCR, and TCRdb holds only the in-frame ones, with some missing. Among roughly 150,000 clones listed, around 86% were seen once. The specimen sequenced was peripheral blood. The receptors derive from a woman of 80 years or more with COVID-19, enrolled during active disease.

J is TRBJ1-2 and V is TRBV7-9, with 7 bases that match TRBD1. This CDR3 comprises 12 residues. V lost 5 bases and J lost 6; bases outside the gene matches: 3. The germline V gene has CDR1 SEHNR and CDR2 FQNEAQ (reference sequence). CDR3 sequence reads: CASSPQGDGYTF. CDR3 nucleotide sequence: TGTGCCAGCAGCCCCCAGGGGGATGGCTACACCTTC.

The chain joins TRBV18 to TRBJ1-5, with D possibly matching TRBD1 (5 bases). Germline V gene data show CDR1 as KGHSH and CDR2 as LQKENI. The CDR3 is 16 amino acids. The ends were cut back, 3 bases at V and 3 bases at J, with 15 bases in the middle. CDR3 residues: CASSPGREGLNQPQHF. The CDR3 DNA reads as TGTGCCAGCTCACCTGGTAGGGAGGGGCTCAATCAGCCCCAGCATTTT.

This clone came up once. An end of the junction differs from the germline gene, which may be a read error. The chain joins TRBV10-2 to TRBJ1-2, with 7 bases lining up with TRBD1. CDR3 size: 11 residues. The germline V gene has CDR1 WSHSY and CDR2 SAAADI. The chain's CDR3 is CASSESGTEHF. The CDR3 nucleotides read TGCGCCAGCAGTGAGTCAGGGACAGAGCACTTC.

This clone was recorded once. The chain links TRBV7-2 to TRBJ1-6; 8 bases align to TRBD1. Germline lookup yields CDR1 SGHTA and CDR2 FQGNSA. The CDR3 is 15 residues long. V shed 5 bases and J 10 bases; nucleotides not matched to a gene: 10. CDR3 amino acids: CASSLRTGFDSPLHF. CDR3 sequence (DNA): TGTGCCAGCAGCCTTAGGACAGGGTTTGACTCACCCCTCCACTTT.

CDR3 bases: TGTGCCAGCAGAGTCACAGGAGGGGAGTCAGATACGCAGTATTTT. Its translation: CASRVTGGESDTQYF. The genes are TRBV28 and TRBJ2-3, with D maybe TRBD2 (6 bases). The V end lost 6 bases, the J end lost 4 bases, and 17 bases lay between the germline ends. Per germline, CDR1 MDHEN and CDR2 SYDVKM. This CDR3 is built from 15 residues.

This clone came up a few times. The rearrangement joins TRBV7-9 to TRBJ1-2; D gene uncertain. Trimming shortened V by 1 base and J by 8 bases, and 5 bases separated the two germline ends. Germline V gene data show CDR1 as SEHNR and CDR2 as FQNEAQ (reference sequence). The length of the CDR3 is 11 residues. The CDR3 sequence is CASSLDTGYTF. The CDR3 DNA reads as TGTGCCAGCAGCTTAGATACAGGCTACACCTTC.

This clone has only one observation. J is TRBJ1-2 and V is TRBV5-1; possibly TRBD1 for D (5 bases). Looked up from germline, CDR1 is SGHRS and CDR2 is YFSETQ. The V and J ends lost 4 bases and 7 bases respectively, with 17 bases between them. This CDR3 is 14 amino acids long. DNA of the CDR3: TGCGCCAGCAGCCCCGACGGAGGGGTCGGTGGCTACACCTTC. It translates to CASSPDGGVGGYTF.

The CDR3 nucleotides read TGCGCCAGCAGCTTGGCCGTCGGGAATACCTACGAGCAGTACTTC. It encodes CASSLAVGNTYEQYF. The gene calls are TRBV5-1 and TRBJ2-7, with D possibly being TRBD2 (5 bases). The CDR3 covers 15 residues. V lost 0 bases and J 2 bases, leaving 12 bases between the germline ends. Germline CDR1 SGHRS, CDR2 YFSETQ.

The chain has TRBV3-1 (or the pseudogene TRBV3-2) and TRBJ2-1; 9 bases are a match to TRBD1. V shed 1 base and J 4 bases; nucleotides not matched to a gene: 2. Looked up from germline, CDR1 is LGHDT and CDR2 is YNNKEL (reference sequence). The CDR3 is 15 residues long. The CDR3 nucleotides read TGTGCCAGCAGCCAAGGGGACAGGGAATACAATGAGCAGTTCTTC. This encodes CASSQGDREYNEQFF.

The CDR3, as DNA: TGTGCCAGTAGTTATCTCCTTGGACTAGCGGGAGGAGGAAACATTCAGTACTTC. It is translated as CASSYLLGLAGGGNIQYF. This chain connects TRBV19 to TRBJ2-4; 14 positions match TRBD2. From germline, CDR1 is LNHDA and CDR2 SQIVND (reference sequence). The CDR3 loop spans 18 amino acids. The V and J ends lost 5 bases and 6 bases, in that order; junction bases with no gene match: 12.

This chain connects TRBV28 to TRBJ1-2; 9 positions match TRBD1. The germline V gene encodes CDR1 MDHEN and CDR2 SYDVKM. Unmatched junction bases numbered 5, after V lost 4 bases and J lost 8 bases. This CDR3 has 13 residues. The CDR3 sequence is CASSSGQGRGYTF. DNA for the CDR3: TGTGCCAGCAGTTCGGGACAGGGAAGAGGCTACACCTTC.

The chain recombines TRBV28 with TRBJ2-5; 9 bases are a match to TRBD1. Germline values: CDR1 MDHEN, CDR2 SYDVKM. The CDR3 runs 14 residues. Germline trimming cut 5 bases from V and 10 bases from J; bases unmatched to any gene: 11. The CDR3 DNA reads TGTGCCAGCAGTCCTGGGACAGGGTTGAAGGACCAGTACTTC. It codes for CASSPGTGLKDQYF.

In this sample, this clone turned up once. The chain uses TRBV3-1 (or the pseudogene TRBV3-2) and TRBJ1-1, with 7 bases matching TRBD1. The CDR3 runs to 17 residues. V lost 6 bases to trimming and J lost 5 bases; unmatched junction nucleotides: 18. Germline CDR1 LGHDT, CDR2 YNNKEL (reference sequence). The CDR3 region has the DNA TGTGCCAGCAGTCGCTATGGGCTGGGACAGACTTGGACTGAAGCTTTCTTT. Translated: CASSRYGLGQTWTEAFF.

V usage is TRBV28 and J usage is TRBJ2-1, with 7 bases aligning to TRBD1. The CDR3 consists of 16 residues. Per the germline V gene, CDR1 is MDHEN and CDR2 is SYDVKM. After removal of 2 bases from V and 6 bases from J, the junction contained 10 bases not matched to a gene. The CDR3 DNA reads as TGTGCCAGCAGTTTAATCGGTACAGGGGCCCGCAATGAGCAGTTCTTC. Translation gives CASSLIGTGARNEQFF.

The gene calls are TRBV4-2 and TRBJ2-4; 11 nucleotides match TRBD2. The CDR3 sequence is 18 residues long. V was clipped by 0 bases and J by 0 bases; unmatched bases: 4. Germline loops: CDR1 LGHNA, CDR2 YNFKEQ. This CDR3 is CASSQDGGLAGAKNIQYF. The CDR3 DNA reads TGTGCCAGCAGCCAAGATGGAGGACTAGCGGGAGCCAAAAACATTCAGTACTTC.

The J gene is TRBJ1-2, the V gene TRBV20-1; D might be TRBD1 (5 bases). The CDR3 runs 9 residues. V was clipped by 6 bases and J by 7 bases, with 6 bases between them. CDR1 is DFQATT, CDR2 SNEGSKA, per germline (reference sequence). CDR3 nucleotide sequence: TGCAGTGCGGGGGGTGGCTACACCTTC. This encodes CSAGGGYTF.

The chain couples TRBV2 to TRBJ1-6; 7 bases agree with TRBD1. With 3 bases clipped from V and 9 bases from J, the junction kept 5 bases outside the gene matches. The CDR3 has 14 amino acids. Germline loops: CDR1 SNHLY, CDR2 FYNNEI. CDR3 nucleotide sequence: TGTGCCAGCAGTGACAGGGGGTTTAGTTCACCCCTCCACTTT. It yields the protein CASSDRGFSSPLHF.

Written as DNA, the CDR3 is TGCGCCAGCAGCCAAGATGGGACAGTCTATGGCTACACCTTC. It encodes CASSQDGTVYGYTF. The chain couples TRBV4-3 to TRBJ1-2; TRBD1 agrees at 7 bases. The CDR3 runs to 14 residues. Germline CDR1 LGHNA, CDR2 YSLEER. V was pared by 0 bases and J by 4 bases, with 2 bases of the junction left unmatched.

The J gene is TRBJ1-2, the V gene TRBV4-1; 7 nucleotides line up with TRBD1. The trim removed 1 base at V and 4 bases at J, leaving 3 bases unmatched. There are 14 residues in the CDR3. Germline loops: CDR1 MGHRA, CDR2 YSYEKL. CDR3 nucleotides: TGCGCCAGCAGCCAAGGACAGGGTAGCTATGGCTACACCTTC. The encoded protein is CASSQGQGSYGYTF.

This clone was seen a handful of times. Within the sample, other DNA sequences also encode this same CDR3. The rearrangement links TRBV18 to TRBJ1-5; 8 bases are a match to TRBD1. J was trimmed by 4 bases and V by 3 bases; bases with no gene match: 2. In germline, CDR1 is KGHSH, CDR2 LQKENI. CDR3 length equals 14 residues. CDR3 bases: TGTGCCAGCTCACCCGGGACAGGAAATCAGCCCCAGCATTTT. It is translated as CASSPGTGNQPQHF.

The rearrangement joins TRBV7-3 to TRBJ1-6, with D possibly being TRBD1 (5 bases). CDR3 size: 15 residues. Deletions cut 5 bases from V and 1 base from J, with 9 bases between. The germline CDR1 and CDR2 sequences are SGHTA and FQGTGA. The CDR3 spells CASSPQGSYNSPLHF. The CDR3 DNA sequence: TGTGCCAGCAGCCCCCAGGGTTCCTATAATTCACCCCTCCACTTT.

J is TRBJ2-3 and V is TRBV5-4; 7 bases map to TRBD1. CDR3 length equals 15 residues. With 3 bases clipped from V and 5 bases from J, the junction kept 9 bases outside the gene matches. Germline V gene sequence: CDR1 SGHNT, CDR2 YYREEE (reference sequence). The CDR3 spells CASSSPGQAKDTQYF. DNA of the CDR3: TGTGCCAGCAGCTCGCCAGGACAGGCGAAAGATACGCAGTATTTT.

This clone was seen a single time. The chain combines TRBV19 with TRBJ1-2; TRBD1 agrees at 8 bases. The CDR3 length is 14 residues. Trimming took 6 bases from V and 2 from J; bases not matched to a gene: 5. The germline V gene has CDR1 LNHDA and CDR2 SQIVND (reference sequence). CDR3 nucleotides: TGTGCCAGTAGGGACAGGGTCCGGAACTATGGCTACACCTTC. Its protein is CASRDRVRNYGYTF.

The V and J genes are TRBV12-3 or TRBV12-4 and TRBJ1-1; D is uncertain. Between the trimmed V and J ends, which lost 6 bases and 4 bases, there was a span of 12 bases. The CDR3 contains 13 residues. CDR3 residues: CASRRTVFTEAFF. CDR3 bases: TGTGCCAGCAGGCGAACTGTATTCACTGAAGCTTTCTTT.

The J gene is TRBJ2-7, the V gene TRBV20-1; 11 bases line up with TRBD2. Germline CDR1 and CDR2: DFQATT and SNEGSKA (reference sequence). V trimming: 3 bases; J trimming: 0 bases; junction bases outside the gene matches: 7. The CDR3 is made up of 16 amino acids. The CDR3 protein is CSASNPLAGVSYEQYF. DNA for the CDR3: TGCAGTGCTAGTAATCCACTAGCGGGGGTCTCCTACGAGCAGTACTTC.

This clone came up once. The V call is TRBV11-2, the J call TRBJ2-1; TRBD1 aligns across 7 bases. J was trimmed by 5 bases and V by 3 bases; bases with no gene match: 7. Per germline, CDR1 SGHAT and CDR2 FQNNGV. CDR3 length: 15 amino acids. DNA of the CDR3: TGTGCCAGCAGCTTCTCCGGGACAGATAACAATGAGCAGTTCTTC. Amino acids: CASSFSGTDNNEQFF.

The V gene is TRBV28, the J gene TRBJ2-1, with unresolved D. There are 14 residues in the CDR3. Germline V CDR1 and CDR2: MDHEN, SYDVKM. V was shortened by 4 bases and J by 8 bases, with 15 bases between the two germline ends. CDR3 amino acids: CASSSSAATDEQFF. CDR3 in DNA: TGTGCCAGCAGTTCGTCTGCGGCAACGGATGAGCAGTTCTTC.

This clone was counted between two and nine times. The rearrangement links TRBV25-1 to TRBJ1-2; tentatively, D is TRBD1 (5 bases). CDR1 is MGHDK and CDR2 is SYGVNS in the germline V gene. The CDR3 has 15 residues. Trimming stripped 3 bases from V and 7 bases from J, with 18 bases between. CDR3 in DNA: TGTGCCAGCAGTGATGTAAGGGCAGGGCGAGTTGGCTACACCTTC. Residues: CASSDVRAGRVGYTF.